What follows are 27 T cell receptor beta chains derived from one specimen sequenced in a study. TCRdb reprocessed the 5' RACE reads with MiXCR, giving one entry per CDR3 protein. The table shows approximately 58,000 distinct CDR3 sequences, with more than 25% occurring only once. Tregs were sorted as CD4+CD25+CD127-/low cells. The sample comprised tumor-infiltrating Tregs sorted from the breast tumor. The receptors here all came from a female donor with breast cancer.

About this clonotype itself: A much larger clonotype is one base distant, so this may be a read error. The chain combines TRBV5-1 with TRBJ2-1; either TRBD1 or TRBD2 may fit D (5 bases each). The CDR3 runs 12 residues. Germline CDR1 SGHRS, CDR2 YFSETQ. Trimming pared 4 bases from V and 14 bases from J, leaving 16 bases between. CDR3 in DNA: TGCGCCAGCAGCGCACCGGGGCCCGAGGAGTTCTTC. This gives the protein CASSAPGPEEFF.

The chain joins TRBV9 to TRBJ1-2; tentative D call: TRBD1 (5 bases). The length of the CDR3 is 14 residues. Germline-derived CDR1 and CDR2 are SGDLS and YYNGEE. Trimming left V 2 bases short and J 3 bases short, with 11 bases between. The CDR3 is CASSVAGGDYGYTF. As DNA, the CDR3 is TGTGCCAGCAGCGTCGCTGGGGGAGACTATGGCTACACCTTC.

J is TRBJ2-3 and V is TRBV5-1; D assignment may be TRBD1 or TRBD2 (5 bases each). V lost 2 bases, J lost 2 bases, and 12 bases lay in between. CDR3 length: 15 amino acids. Germline assignment: CDR1 SGHRS and CDR2 YFSETQ. CDR3 sequence reads: CASSLGAGNTDTQYF. The CDR3 nucleotides read TGCGCCAGCAGCTTAGGGGCGGGCAACACAGATACGCAGTATTTT.

This clonotype occurred a few times. This sequence joins TRBV12-3 or TRBV12-4 and TRBJ2-3; 7 bases line up with TRBD1. J lost 2 bases, V lost 5 bases, and 4 bases had no gene match. The CDR3 covers 14 residues. The CDR3 bases are TGTGCCAGCAGTCTCGGACAGGTCACAGATACGCAGTATTTT. Its protein is CASSLGQVTDTQYF.

This clonotype is classed as medium-sized (0.01 to 0.1%). The V call is TRBV7-9, the J call TRBJ2-2; no clear D gene. CDR1 is SEHNR, CDR2 FQNEAQ, per germline (reference sequence). V lost 1 base, J lost 2 bases, and 8 bases lay in between. The CDR3 runs 15 residues. The CDR3 sequence: CASSLGQPNTGELFF. The CDR3 DNA is TGTGCCAGCAGCTTAGGGCAACCCAACACCGGGGAGCTGTTTTTT.

This clonotype was observed a few times. A junction boundary mismatches the germline segment, possibly from a read error. V usage is TRBV4-2 and J usage is TRBJ2-7; 8 bases map to TRBD2. The CDR3 is 16 amino acids. Germline-derived CDR1 and CDR2 are LGHNA and YNFKEQ. CDR3 nucleotide sequence: TGCGCCAGCAGCCGCCCGGGGAGCGGGAGCTCCTACGAGCAGTACTTC. Translated, it gives CASSRPGSGSSYEQYF.

This clonotype was counted ten times or more. The rearrangement joins TRBV4-2 to TRBJ2-2; 8 bases agree with TRBD1. Germline V lookup: CDR1 LGHNA, CDR2 YNFKEQ. This CDR3 comprises 17 residues. Trimming cost V 0 bases and J 6 bases; bases outside gene matches: 9. CDR3 nucleotides: TGTGCCAGCAGCCAAGATTTGGGGACAGGAAGTGCCGGGGAGCTGTTTTTT. As protein: CASSQDLGTGSAGELFF.

This clonotype was seen many times. This rearrangement joins TRBV6-1 to TRBJ1-5; maybe TRBD1 (5 bases). The CDR3 sequence is 15 residues long. Looked up from germline, CDR1 is MNHNS and CDR2 is SASEGT. Trimming stripped 7 bases from V and 4 bases from J, with 17 bases between. The CDR3 loop reads CASMGASWGNQPQHF. The CDR3 nucleotides are TGTGCCAGCATGGGCGCATCCTGGGGGAATCAGCCCCAGCATTTT.

The chain couples TRBV5-1 to TRBJ2-5; 10 bases align to TRBD2. V shed 2 bases, J shed 5 bases, and the junction held 9 bases outside the gene matches. Germline loops: CDR1 SGHRS, CDR2 YFSETQ. There are 16 residues in the CDR3. CDR3 amino acids: CASSLSSSGSGETQYF. Written as DNA, the CDR3 is TGCGCCAGCAGCTTATCGTCTAGCGGGAGTGGGGAGACCCAGTACTTC.

In this sample, this clonotype is medium-sized. The V call is TRBV20-1, the J call TRBJ1-2, with 7 bases identical to TRBD1. Germline assignment: CDR1 DFQATT and CDR2 SNEGSKA (reference sequence). The CDR3 loop spans 13 amino acids. Unmatched junction bases numbered 7, after V lost 0 bases and J lost 9 bases. CDR3 coding DNA: TGCAGTGCTAGAGATGGGACAGACCGGAGCTACACCTTC. Translated: CSARDGTDRSYTF.

The chain employs TRBV2 and TRBJ1-5; no firm D call. The CDR3 is made up of 12 amino acids. Trimming took 3 bases from V and 8 from J, leaving 8 bases between them. Germline CDR1 SNHLY, CDR2 FYNNEI. The CDR3 bases are TGTGCCAGCAGTGAGTGGTCGAAGCCCCAGCATTTT. Its translation: CASSEWSKPQHF.

This clonotype appeared many times. V is TRBV5-1 and J is TRBJ2-3; D gene uncertain. This CDR3 contains 16 residues. With 2 bases removed from V and 0 bases from J, the gap between germline ends came to 13 bases. The germline CDR1 and CDR2 sequences are SGHRS and YFSETQ. The CDR3 here is CASSLNGRASTDTQYF. As DNA, the CDR3 is TGCGCCAGCAGCTTAAACGGCCGCGCTAGCACAGATACGCAGTATTTT.

The sample holds a few counts of this clonotype. The chain carries TRBV5-1 and TRBJ1-1, with D unresolved. Trimming shortened V by 0 bases and J by 0 bases, and 3 bases separated the two germline ends. The germline CDR1 and CDR2 sequences are SGHRS and YFSETQ. The CDR3 extends over 13 amino acids. CDR3 in amino acids: CASSLVMNTEAFF. In DNA form, the CDR3 reads TGCGCCAGCAGCTTGGTCATGAACACTGAAGCTTTCTTT.

The sample holds a few counts of this clonotype. V gene TRBV5-1 combines with J gene TRBJ1-2; 8 bases align to TRBD1. J gave up 4 bases and V 4 bases, and 6 bases lay outside the gene matches. This CDR3 is 14 amino acids long. Germline V gene sequence: CDR1 SGHRS, CDR2 YFSETQ. The CDR3, as DNA: TGCGCCAGCAGCCCAGGACAGGGATCCTATGGCTACACCTTC. Its translation is CASSPGQGSYGYTF.

This clonotype occurred many times. The rearrangement joins TRBV6-5 to TRBJ2-7; TRBD1 agrees at 11 bases. The CDR3 runs to 16 residues. After removal of 6 bases from V and 0 bases from J, the junction contained 7 bases not matched to a gene. Germline CDR1 and CDR2: MNHEY and SVGAGI. The CDR3: CASSGTGGISSYEQYF. Written as DNA, the CDR3 is TGTGCCAGCAGCGGGACAGGGGGTATTAGCTCCTACGAGCAGTACTTC.

This clonotype was seen at least ten times. CDR3 nucleotide sequence: TGTGCCAGCAGTACACCGGACGGAGCACAAGAGACCCAGTACTTC. Residues: CASSTPDGAQETQYF. V and J are TRBV25-1 and TRBJ2-5; D uncertain. The V and J ends lost 5 bases and 2 bases respectively, with 15 bases between them. The germline CDR1 and CDR2 sequences are MGHDK and SYGVNS. The CDR3 runs to 15 residues.

A few counts support this clonotype. This sequence joins TRBV7-8 and TRBJ1-1; 7 bases are a match to TRBD1. Trimming took 1 base from V and 7 from J; bases not matched to a gene: 3. Germline lookup yields CDR1 SGHVS and CDR2 FQNEAQ. This CDR3 has 13 residues. In DNA form, the CDR3 reads TGTGCCAGCAGCTTAGATCAGGGGGTTGAAGCTTTCTTT. Translation: CASSLDQGVEAFF.

V is TRBV6-1 and J is TRBJ1-2; weak D call: TRBD1 (6 bases). The ends were cut back, 8 bases at V and 10 bases at J, with 35 bases in the middle. Germline-derived CDR1 and CDR2 are MNHNS and SASEGT. The CDR3 runs to 18 residues. The CDR3 here is CASRRTGQTARTDLSYTF. The CDR3 bases are TGTGCCAGCCGTCGAACGGGACAAACGGCGCGGACTGATCTCTCCTACACCTTC.

This chain uses TRBV4-3 with TRBJ2-7; D is perhaps TRBD1 or TRBD2 (5 bases each). This CDR3 is 14 amino acids long. Trimming shortened V by 4 bases and J by 3 bases, and 13 bases separated the two germline ends. Germline V gene sequence: CDR1 LGHNA, CDR2 YSLEER. This CDR3 is CASSPRRGNYEQYF. CDR3 in DNA: TGCGCCAGCAGCCCCCGACGGGGCAACTACGAGCAGTACTTC.

This clonotype was seen many times. V gene TRBV12-3 or TRBV12-4 combines with J gene TRBJ2-7; 10 bases agree with TRBD1. CDR3 size: 15 residues. V lost 1 base to trimming and J lost 5 bases; unmatched junction nucleotides: 5. The DNA for the CDR3 is TGTGCCAGCAGTTTAGTCGGGACAGGGGACCACGAGCAGTACTTC. Protein: CASSLVGTGDHEQYF.

This clonotype has a single count. A much larger clone lies one base from this, so it may be a read error. The CDR3 nucleotides read TGTGCCACCAGCAGAGATCCAGGGAGCGAAGAGACCCAGTACTTC. Translated: CATSRDPGSEETQYF. The rearrangement uses TRBV15 and TRBJ2-5; D is perhaps TRBD1 or TRBD2 (5 bases each). The CDR3 has 15 residues. CDR1 is LNHNV, CDR2 YYDKDF, per germline (reference sequence). The V end was cut by 0 bases, the J end by 3 bases, with 11 bases between.

This rearrangement joins TRBV4-1 to TRBJ2-5; TRBD2 is a possible D gene (5 bases). CDR1 MGHRA and CDR2 YSYEKL come from the germline V gene. V was pared by 1 base and J by 5 bases, with 11 bases between. This CDR3 is built from 14 residues. The CDR3: CASSQVGSAETQYF. The CDR3 region has the DNA TGCGCCAGCAGCCAAGTTGGGAGTGCGGAGACCCAGTACTTC.

The CDR3 loop reads CASRRGATDTQYF. CDR3 bases: TGCGCCAGCAGGAGGGGGGCCACAGATACGCAGTATTTT. The J gene is TRBJ2-3, the V gene TRBV5-1; D may correspond to TRBD1 or TRBD2 (6 bases each). Germline CDR1 SGHRS, CDR2 YFSETQ. The CDR3 contains 13 residues. The V end was cut by 5 bases, the J end by 2 bases, with 9 bases between.

The chain couples TRBV7-2 to TRBJ1-6; D gene ambiguous. This CDR3 comprises 14 residues. Between the trimmed V and J ends, which lost 5 bases and 10 bases, there was a span of 15 bases. Germline values: CDR1 SGHTA, CDR2 FQGNSA. The CDR3 region is CASSRPLGGSPLHF. The CDR3 DNA reads as TGTGCCAGCAGCCGACCTCTAGGAGGCTCACCCCTCCACTTT. Full variable domain (missing parts from reference TRBV7-2 and TRBJ1-6): GAGVSQSPSNKVTEKGKDVELRCDPISGHTALYWYRQSLGQGLEFLIYFQGNSAPDKSGLPSDRFSAERTGGSVSTLTIQRTQQEDSAVYLCASSRPLGGSPLHFGNGTRLTVT.

This clonotype was observed a few times. V gene TRBV2 combines with J gene TRBJ2-3; 12 bases are a match to TRBD2. Germline lookup yields CDR1 SNHLY and CDR2 FYNNEI. Trimming removed 3 bases from V and 11 bases from J; junction bases left unmatched: 3. The CDR3 has 13 residues. This CDR3 is CASSEASGGEQYF. CDR3 nucleotide sequence: TGTGCCAGCAGTGAGGCTAGCGGGGGGGAGCAGTATTTT.

This clonotype showed up just a few times. The chain carries TRBV28 and TRBJ2-1; 7 nucleotides agree with TRBD2. The germline V gene has CDR1 MDHEN and CDR2 SYDVKM. V dropped 8 bases and J dropped 4; count of bases not matched to a gene: 8. The CDR3 length is 14 residues. The CDR3: CASRGLDDYNEQFF. CDR3 in DNA: TGTGCCAGCCGAGGACTAGATGATTACAATGAGCAGTTCTTC. Full variable domain (outside the CDR3, taken from reference TRBV28 and TRBJ2-1): DVKVTQSSRYLVKRTGEKVFLECVQDMDHENMFWYRQDPGLGLRLIYFSYDVKMKEKGDIPEGYSVSREKKERFSLILESASTNQTSMYLCASRGLDDYNEQFFGPGTRLTVL.

V is TRBV7-2 and J is TRBJ2-7, with D perhaps TRBD1 or TRBD2 (6 bases each). The CDR3 runs 14 residues. CDR1 is SGHTA and CDR2 is FQGNSA in the germline V gene. Trimming stripped 5 bases from V and 7 bases from J, with 18 bases between. CDR3 sequence: CASSLGLPRGEQYF. The CDR3 coding sequence is TGTGCCAGCAGCCTGGGACTCCCCAGGGGTGAGCAGTACTTC.